Following are 30 T cell receptor beta chains from one sample sequenced in a study of shared clonotypes between healthy human individuals. Clones were sequenced by immunoSEQ multiplex PCR, and TCRdb holds only the in-frame ones, with some missing. The sample lists approximately 1,500,000 clones; around 97% were seen once. The sample comprised naive CD4+ T cells sorted from blood. Sample subset: CD45RA+ positively selected. The receptors originated from a man aged 30 to 45 in good health.

V usage is TRBV25-1 and J usage is TRBJ2-6; 8 nucleotides line up with TRBD1. The trim removed 5 bases at V and 0 bases at J, leaving 3 bases unmatched. The CDR3 sequence is 16 residues long. From germline, CDR1 is MGHDK and CDR2 SYGVNS. The CDR3, as DNA: TGTGCCAGCAGTTGGGACAGGATCTCTGGGGCCAACGTCCTGACTTTC. It is translated as CASSWDRISGANVLTF. Complete variable domain (other parts from reference TRBV25-1 and TRBJ2-6): EADIYQTPRYLVIGTGKKITLECSQTMGHDKMYWYQQDPGMELHLIHYSYGVNSTEKGDLSSESTVSRIRTEHFPLTLESARPSHTSQYLCASSWDRISGANVLTFGAGSRLTVL.

This chain links TRBV2 with TRBJ2-7, with TRBD1 matching over 8 bases. The CDR3 runs to 11 residues. The germline CDR1 and CDR2 sequences are SNHLY and FYNNEI. Trimming removed 6 bases from V and 12 bases from J; junction bases left unmatched: 7. CDR3 DNA: TGTGCCAGCAGACGCAGAGACAGGGGGTACTTC. This codes for CASRRRDRGYF.

The rearrangement joins TRBV5-1 to TRBJ1-4, with D uncertain. The CDR3 contains 14 residues. V shed 2 bases and J shed 6 bases, with 11 bases lying between them. Looked up from germline, CDR1 is SGHRS and CDR2 is YFSETQ. The DNA for the CDR3 is TGCGCCAGCAGCTTTGAACACGGCGATGAAAAACTGTTTTTT. Its protein is CASSFEHGDEKLFF.

In its sample, this clone was seen once. The V call is TRBV27, the J call TRBJ1-2; D perhaps matches TRBD1 (5 bases). Germline loops: CDR1 MNHEY, CDR2 SMNVEV (reference sequence). Trimming removed 6 bases at V and 3 bases at J, with 20 bases between. The CDR3 loop spans 16 amino acids. The CDR3 sequence is CASRGLGPGTDYGYTF. The CDR3 DNA is TGTGCCAGCAGGGGACTGGGGCCAGGGACGGACTATGGCTACACCTTC.

The chain uses TRBV7-6 and TRBJ2-2, with D possibly being TRBD2 (5 bases). The CDR3 runs 17 residues. Trimming left V 1 base short and J 1 base short, with 13 bases between. The germline V gene has CDR1 SGHVS and CDR2 FNYEAQ. CDR3 sequence reads: CASSLGSKLGNTGELFF. CDR3 sequence (DNA): TGTGCCAGCAGCTTAGGCTCTAAACTAGGGAACACCGGGGAGCTGTTTTTT.

With regard to this clone: The junction and the germline gene differ at one end; a read error may be behind it. The genes are TRBV29-1 and TRBJ1-2; 8 bases match TRBD1. The CDR3 totals 13 residues. The germline CDR1 and CDR2 sequences are SQVTM and ANQGSEA. CDR3 protein: CSAETSRGLGYTF. The DNA for the CDR3 is TGCAGCGCTGAAACCAGCAGGGGGCTTGGCTACACCTTC.

V and J are TRBV28 and TRBJ2-7; TRBD1 agrees at 8 bases. The junction had 4 bases not matched to a gene; V was cut back by 0 bases and J by 3 bases. The CDR3 spans 15 residues. The V gene's germline CDR1 is MDHEN and CDR2 SYDVKM. CDR3 loop: CASSLWTGVNYEQYF. For the CDR3, the DNA is TGTGCCAGCAGTTTATGGACAGGGGTTAACTACGAGCAGTACTTC.

This chain uses TRBV7-8 with TRBJ2-7; 7 nucleotides match TRBD1. This CDR3 has 13 residues. Germline V lookup: CDR1 SGHVS, CDR2 FQNEAQ. V lost 4 bases and J lost 5; bases outside the gene matches: 5. CDR3 residues: CASSYVQGHEQYF. The CDR3 bases are TGTGCCAGCAGCTATGTACAGGGGCACGAGCAGTACTTC.

The V and J genes are TRBV11-2 and TRBJ2-7, with D uncertain. The CDR3 consists of 13 residues. Deletions cut 3 bases from V and 3 bases from J, with 9 bases between. The germline V gene encodes CDR1 SGHAT and CDR2 FQNNGV. Written as DNA, the CDR3 is TGTGCCAGCAGCTTCAGAATAGTCTACGAGCAGTACTTC. This gives the protein CASSFRIVYEQYF. The entire variable domain, with the rest obtained from reference TRBV11-2 and TRBJ2-7, is as follows: EAGVAQSPRYKIIEKRQSVAFWCNPISGHATLYWYQQILGQGPKLLIQFQNNGVVDDSQLPKDRFSAERLKGVDSTLKIQPAKLEDSAVYLCASSFRIVYEQYFGPGTRLTVT.

This chain connects TRBV4-2 to TRBJ1-5; 7 nucleotides line up with TRBD1. J gave up 4 bases and V 4 bases, and 13 bases lay outside the gene matches. Germline assignment: CDR1 LGHNA and CDR2 YNFKEQ. The CDR3 has 17 residues. The CDR3 here is CASSPGAGGLFNQPQHF. The CDR3 nucleotides are TGTGCCAGCAGCCCAGGGGCAGGGGGTCTATTTAATCAGCCCCAGCATTTT.

This clone came up once. The chain employs TRBV6-1 and TRBJ2-1; weak D call: TRBD2 (6 bases). This CDR3 is built from 14 residues. Trimming cost V 8 bases and J 4 bases, with 15 bases left between them. The germline gives CDR1 MNHNS, CDR2 SASEGT. The DNA for the CDR3 is TGTGCCAGCGACAGCTCGGGACTTTACAATGAGCAGTTCTTC. It codes for CASDSSGLYNEQFF.

The chain is built from TRBV6-6 and TRBJ2-7, with D tentatively TRBD1 (5 bases). The germline V gene encodes CDR1 MNHNY and CDR2 SVGAGI (reference sequence). V shed 6 bases and J shed 2 bases, with 11 bases lying between them. This CDR3 is built from 13 residues. This CDR3 is CASRQGTPYEQYF. CDR3 nucleotide sequence: TGTGCCAGCAGGCAGGGTACACCCTACGAGCAGTACTTC.

The chain links TRBV5-4 to TRBJ2-7, with TRBD2 identical over 11 bases. The CDR3 contains 16 residues. The germline V gene encodes CDR1 SGHNT and CDR2 YYREEE (reference sequence). Trimming removed 4 bases from V and 0 bases from J; junction bases left unmatched: 6. The CDR3 here is CASSRGLAGYSYEQYF. In DNA, the CDR3 is TGTGCCAGCAGCCGAGGACTAGCGGGTTACTCCTACGAGCAGTACTTC.

This sequence joins TRBV19 and TRBJ2-3, with D hard to call. The CDR3 is 13 residues long. V gave up 5 bases and J gave up 4 bases, with 10 bases separating them. The germline gives CDR1 LNHDA, CDR2 SQIVND (reference sequence). The CDR3 sequence is CASSADEADTQYF. The CDR3 region has the DNA TGTGCCAGTAGTGCCGACGAAGCAGATACGCAGTATTTT.

This chain uses TRBV28 with TRBJ2-1; 11 bases agree with TRBD2. Per germline, CDR1 MDHEN and CDR2 SYDVKM. The CDR3 covers 16 residues. The V gene end was trimmed by 4 bases and the J gene end by 3 bases; junction bases not matched to a gene: 5. The CDR3 sequence: CASSSPGTSGYNEQFF. The DNA of the CDR3 is TGTGCCAGCAGTTCCCCCGGGACTAGCGGCTACAATGAGCAGTTCTTC.

This clone was seen only once. This rearrangement joins TRBV29-1 to TRBJ2-1, with TRBD2 matching 10 bases. Germline V lookup: CDR1 SQVTM, CDR2 ANQGSEA. This CDR3 spans 12 amino acids. The junction had 3 bases not matched to a gene; V was cut back by 7 bases and J by 6 bases. CDR3 loop: CSGTSGSNEQFF. Here the CDR3 DNA reads TGCAGCGGGACTAGCGGTTCCAATGAGCAGTTCTTC.

This clone was detected only once. The genes are TRBV15 and TRBJ2-3; perhaps TRBD1 as D (5 bases). The V end was cut by 0 bases, the J end by 2 bases, with 9 bases between. Germline CDR1 reads LNHNV; CDR2 reads YYDKDF (reference sequence). The length of the CDR3 is 15 residues. The CDR3 bases are TGTGCCACCAGCAGAGATCTAGGGGACACAGATACGCAGTATTTT. It encodes CATSRDLGDTDTQYF. Variable domain in full (rest from reference TRBV15 and TRBJ2-3): DAMVIQNPRYQVTQFGKPVTLSCSQTLNHNVMYWYQQKSSQAPKLLFHYYDKDFNNEADTPDNFQSRRPNTSFCFLDIRSPGLGDTAMYLCATSRDLGDTDTQYFGPGTRLTVL.

This sequence joins TRBV11-3 and TRBJ2-1, with D possibly matching TRBD1 (6 bases). Looked up from germline, CDR1 is SGHNT and CDR2 is YENEEA. This CDR3 spans 14 amino acids. V was trimmed by 3 bases and J by 7 bases, leaving 13 bases between them. The CDR3 coding sequence is TGTGCCAGCAGCTTCAACAGGGTTACGAATGAGCAGTTCTTC. Its translation is CASSFNRVTNEQFF.

V usage is TRBV27 and J usage is TRBJ1-2; TRBD1 matches 12 bases. CDR3 length: 15 amino acids. The V gene end was trimmed by 2 bases and the J gene end by 5 bases; junction bases not matched to a gene: 3. Per germline, CDR1 MNHEY and CDR2 SMNVEV (reference sequence). This chain's CDR3 is CASSLGTGGAYGYTF. In nucleotides, the CDR3 is TGTGCCAGCAGTTTAGGGACAGGGGGCGCGTATGGCTACACCTTC.

CDR3 sequence: CASSPLDLDSYNEQFF. The CDR3 nucleotides are TGTGCCAGCTCACCCCTGGATTTGGACTCCTACAATGAGCAGTTCTTC. V gene TRBV18 combines with J gene TRBJ2-1, with D uncertain. The germline V gene has CDR1 KGHSH and CDR2 LQKENI. The length of the CDR3 is 16 residues. V was clipped by 3 bases and J by 0 bases, with 12 bases between them.

V is TRBV29-1 and J is TRBJ2-1; D is unclear. V was clipped by 1 base and J by 0 bases, with 10 bases between them. There are 15 residues in the CDR3. Germline V lookup: CDR1 SQVTM, CDR2 ANQGSEA. The CDR3 reads CSVEVLRSSYNEQFF. The CDR3, as DNA: TGCAGCGTTGAAGTATTGCGGAGCTCCTACAATGAGCAGTTCTTC.

The chain combines TRBV5-1 with TRBJ2-5; D ambiguous. Germline CDR1 reads SGHRS; CDR2 reads YFSETQ. Trimming cost V 1 base and J 5 bases, with 15 bases left between them. The CDR3 sequence is 15 residues long. CDR3 protein: CASSLSFRVEETQYF. CDR3 sequence (DNA): TGCGCCAGCAGCTTGTCTTTCCGGGTTGAGGAGACCCAGTACTTC.

The genes are TRBV6-5 and TRBJ1-1; unclear D gene. The V and J ends lost 0 bases and 8 bases respectively, with 7 bases between them. This CDR3 has 12 amino acids. CDR1 and CDR2 from the germline V gene are MNHEY and SVGAGI. CDR3 nucleotide sequence: TGTGCCAGCAGTTACTCTGTAGGGGAAGCTTTCTTT. Its translation is CASSYSVGEAFF.

The chain links TRBV15 to TRBJ2-3, with TRBD2 as a possible D gene (6 bases). Germline CDR1 LNHNV, CDR2 YYDKDF (reference sequence). Trimming took 5 bases from V and 4 from J, leaving 13 bases between them. The CDR3 is 14 residues long. CDR3 protein: CATSSRWGADTQYF. The CDR3 DNA sequence: TGTGCCACCAGCTCCCGTTGGGGGGCAGATACGCAGTATTTT.

This sequence joins TRBV9 and TRBJ1-1, with D tentatively TRBD1 (5 bases). The CDR3 spans 15 residues. CDR1 and CDR2 from the germline V gene are SGDLS and YYNGEE. Between the trimmed V and J ends, which lost 4 bases and 1 base, there was a span of 14 bases. The CDR3 nucleotides are TGTGCCAGCAGCACCAGCGTCGGGGGGAACACTGAAGCTTTCTTT. Encoded protein: CASSTSVGGNTEAFF.

The rearrangement links TRBV30 to TRBJ1-2, with a possible D match to TRBD1 (5 bases). The germline CDR1 and CDR2 sequences are GTSNPN and SVGIG (reference sequence). The CDR3 totals 16 residues. V shed 0 bases and J shed 6 bases, with 20 bases lying between them. DNA of the CDR3: TGTGCCTGGAGTGTAAGGGTGGTGCGGGGCGTAGATGGCTACACCTTC. This translates into CAWSVRVVRGVDGYTF.

The V gene is TRBV5-1, the J gene TRBJ2-2; D unresolved. The ends were cut back, 4 bases at V and 3 bases at J, with 22 bases in the middle. The CDR3 has 18 residues. The germline V gene encodes CDR1 SGHRS and CDR2 YFSETQ. CDR3 protein: CASSAQIGPSWDTGELFF. Written as DNA, the CDR3 is TGCGCCAGCAGCGCCCAAATTGGACCATCCTGGGACACCGGGGAGCTGTTTTTT.

This clone was seen a single time. The chain employs TRBV29-1 and TRBJ1-2, with D uncertain. The CDR3 spans 12 residues. The V gene's germline CDR1 is SQVTM and CDR2 ANQGSEA. V was trimmed by 2 bases and J by 4 bases, leaving 8 bases between them. CDR3 protein: CSVESAGYGYTF. CDR3 DNA: TGCAGCGTTGAATCGGCGGGCTATGGCTACACCTTC.

The chain carries TRBV28 and TRBJ2-3; tentatively, D is TRBD1 (7 bases). CDR1 is MDHEN, CDR2 SYDVKM, per germline. Between the trimmed V and J ends, which lost 3 bases and 3 bases, there was a span of 16 bases. The CDR3 sequence is 16 residues long. The CDR3 DNA reads TGTGCCAGCAGTTTTTCGGGACCAGGGGGGACAGATACGCAGTATTTT. The encoded protein is CASSFSGPGGTDTQYF.

This chain connects TRBV5-4 to TRBJ1-5; D call uncertain. CDR3 length: 13 residues. Germline CDR1 is SGHNT and CDR2 is YYREEE (reference sequence). The V end lost 0 bases, the J end lost 6 bases, and 7 bases lay between the germline ends. CDR3 bases: TGTGCCAGCAGCTTGGAAGCCGGTCAGCCCCAGCATTTT. Translated: CASSLEAGQPQHF. Combining the CDR3 with reference TRBV5-4 and TRBJ1-5 gives the whole variable domain ETGVTQSPTHLIKTRGQQVTLRCSSQSGHNTVSWYQQALGQGPQFIFQYYREEENGRGNFPPRFSGLQFPNYSSELNVNALELDDSALYLCASSLEAGQPQHFGDGTRLSIL.